This TCR beta chain stems from a study of cytomegalovirus exposure and HLA in healthy donors. This CDR3 spans 17 amino acids. The germline gives CDR1 MGHRA, CDR2 YSYEKL. The germline V and J ends were trimmed by 3 bases and 0 bases, with 15 bases remaining between them. A multiplex PCR was run with 60 Vbeta primers and 13 Jbeta primers. The table came from immunoSEQ multiplex PCR; TCRdb's copy has only in-frame clones and leaves some out. The sample consists of approximately 130,000 clones, approximately 80% of them appearing once. This receptor was obtained from a young man in good health and CMV-seropositive. V and J are TRBV4-1 and TRBJ1-5, with no clear D. The material sequenced was PBMCs. CDR3 DNA: TGCGCCAGCAGCCATCACCCGACACCCAATAGCAATCAGCCCCAGCATTTT. It is translated as CASSHHPTPNSNQPQHF.